This T cell receptor (beta chain) was observed in a study of T cell responses to AZD1222 COVID-19 vaccine. Findings and caveats of the study: Clonal diversity was possibly underestimated, and white British individuals and females predominated among donors. Across the whole spike, CD4 TCRs peaked at regions 160-218 and 743-854. Spike-specific TCR breadth and depth grew following two AZD1222 doses.

Assay: immunoSEQ multiplex PCR; the TCRdb copy retains only in-frame clones and omits some. This table has over 100,000 clones, just over 85% appearing once. The germline V gene encodes CDR1 KGHSH and CDR2 LQKENI. V lost 3 bases to trimming and J lost 5 bases, with 16 bases between them. This CDR3 comprises 15 residues. With regard to this clone: Its antigen is as yet unknown.

The V gene is TRBV18, the J gene TRBJ1-2, with a tentative D call TRBD1 (5 bases). The material was peripheral blood, obtained on day 0 of AZD1222 vaccination. The receptor was isolated from an adult in good health. The CDR3 reads CASSPGGGESYGYTF. The CDR3 DNA reads as TGTGCCAGCTCACCCGGGGGTGGAGAATCATATGGCTACACCTTC.